This TCR beta chain was identified during a study of cytomegalovirus exposure and HLA in healthy donors (dated by TCRdb to about 2017). The study in broad terms: According to a later analysis, one platform produced both the roughly 110 validation repertoires and the 720 or so repertoires of the first cohort. The study aimed to test whether cataloging public T cell receptors could reveal signatures of past pathogen exposure. Along with the roughly 700-subject first cohort, a separate validation cohort of 120 different subjects was used. To predict cytomegalovirus infection status, the study brought together high-throughput TCR immunosequencing, statistical association of individual TCRs with disease status, and machine learning.

The count of this clone is one. Its cognate antigen has yet to be identified. The record has no base qualities; no much larger clone is one base away. The paper as a whole reports these results and caveats: In vitro tests confirmed that a few of the cytomegalovirus-associated TCR beta chains recognize cytomegalovirus antigens. Cytomegalovirus status was reported to be diagnosed by the classifier with high specificity and sensitivity in both the original and validation cohorts. Across donors, most TCR sequences were observed very rarely, whereas some public TCRs were present in many individuals. The study listed 150 to 200 TCR beta chains as associated with cytomegalovirus. A later analysis had no HLA typing for the validation cohort, so co-occurrence there was scored across all 130 or so repertoires. The authors suggested that the approach could potentially be generalized to other disease states and immunological phenotypes. A later analysis found that TCRs clustered in the first cohort also tended to co-occur in the roughly 120 validation repertoires, with 94% of cluster scores above 0.

Looking up the germline V gene yields CDR1 MNHEY and CDR2 SVGAGI. Counted from cysteine to phenylalanine, this CDR3 has 15 amino acids. The entry retains the CDR3 DNA only, 45 bases that are in frame from base 1. V is reduced by 5 bases and J by 2 bases, leaving a spacing of 13 bases between them. Library construction relied on the immunoSEQ multiplex PCR assay. The paper's processing steps were these. To diagnose cytomegalovirus status from the catalog of TCR beta chain sequences, a statistical classification framework was built. In its TCRdb copy, this immuneACCESS table keeps in-frame sequences only and misses some clones. Where compared with another copy, unresolved V genes explain less than half of these, and the others have no known cause. From that table come the V and J calls and clone size; the DNA was used to work out D and trimming. The sample yields over 150,000 clones; 86% were counted once. Jointly, the top ten make up around 24% of the sample.

The donors were included in the validation cohort of 120 subjects, a group kept apart from the roughly 730-subject first cohort. Recombination joined TRBV6-5 with TRBJ1-5; TRBD1 is possibly the D segment (6 matching bases). The sequence derives from a young man in good health and CMV-seropositive. Sequencing input: PBMCs. The DNA reads TGTGCCAGCAGTGCTCCCAGACAGGGCAATCAGCCCCAGCATTTT. The resulting protein is CASSAPRQGNQPQHF.